Described below is a single T cell receptor (beta chain) sequence and its context. Its cognate antigen is unknown. The data were obtained in a study of T cell responses to AZD1222 COVID-19 vaccine. Notes on the study in general: Repertoires were collected only later (after the peak T cell response had occurred). Across spike, vaccine-associated CD4 TCRs were found, dominant at 160-218 and 743-854. Clonal diversity may have been underestimated, and the donors were mostly white British, with more females than males. A rise in Spike-specific TCR breadth and depth followed two AZD1222 doses.

V lost 6 bases to trimming and J lost 10 bases, with 15 bases between them. The CDR3 has 13 amino acids. This table comes from immunoSEQ multiplex PCR, and its TCRdb copy is limited to in-frame clones, with some not included. This table has 120,000 to 150,000 clones, 88% appearing once. The V and J genes are TRBV12-3 or TRBV12-4 and TRBJ2-2; D not resolved. This TCR was recovered from an adult in good health. The sample was peripheral blood, taken on day 0 of MenACWY control vaccination. CDR3 in amino acids: CASSPGRLLELFF. The CDR3 DNA is TGTGCCAGCAGCCCCGGACGCCTGCTGGAGCTGTTTTTT.